This TCR beta chain was captured by sequencing in a study of human T cells and chemical hapten exposure. Study-wide context: Patients' scalps got diphenylcyclopropenone weekly throughout the approximately 25-week study. Patches that contained 0.01% DPC were applied to the upper back and read at 6 days. Study results and caveats: Expanded TCRs produced significantly more large CDR3 similarity clusters than controls did.

Germline values: CDR1 DFQATT, CDR2 SNEGSKA (reference sequence). V shed 1 base and J 4 bases; nucleotides not matched to a gene: 4. The CDR3 contains 14 residues. This clonotype was seen a few times. Its antigen is unknown. Time point denoted: patch test 2, 6 weeks after DPC sensitization. This sample's treatment: therapeutic diphenylcyclopropenone sensitization with weekly scalp DPC. For the library, individual cDNA molecules each received unique molecular identifiers. TCRdb fed the RACE reads into MiXCR, producing one record per CDR3 protein. The sample holds about 140,000 distinct CDR3 sequences, 12% seen once.

The chain has TRBV20-1 and TRBJ2-5, with 9 bases lining up with TRBD2. The starting material was whole blood, obtained in connection with sensitization to the hapten diphenylcyclopropenone (DPC). The receptor was derived from a woman between 50 and 59 years old with alopecia areata. Some clones in this sample may be carry-over from other donors' samples. CDR3 region: CSARGIAGVETQYF. The CDR3 DNA sequence: TGCAGTGCTAGAGGGATAGCGGGAGTAGAGACCCAGTACTTC.